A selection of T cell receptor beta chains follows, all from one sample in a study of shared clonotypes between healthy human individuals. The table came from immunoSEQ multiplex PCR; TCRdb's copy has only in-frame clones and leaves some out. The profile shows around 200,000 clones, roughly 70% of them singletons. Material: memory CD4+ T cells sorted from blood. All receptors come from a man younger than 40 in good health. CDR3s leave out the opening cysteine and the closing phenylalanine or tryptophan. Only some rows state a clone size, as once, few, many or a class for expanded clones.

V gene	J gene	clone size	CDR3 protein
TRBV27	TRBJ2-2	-	ASSQLNRVGELF
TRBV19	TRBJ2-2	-	ASSPTWNTGELF
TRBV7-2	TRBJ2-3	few	ASSPRASATDTQY
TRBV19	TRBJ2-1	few	ASSILAGEQF
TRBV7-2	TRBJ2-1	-	ASSLAGGLLQF
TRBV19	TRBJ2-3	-	ASSIRGWYRDGTDTQY
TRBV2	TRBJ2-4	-	ASSAQGFGIQY
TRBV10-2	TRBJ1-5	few	ASRSGSQPQH
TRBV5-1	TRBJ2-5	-	ASSLGGVQETQY
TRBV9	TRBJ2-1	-	ASSVGTGSYNEQF
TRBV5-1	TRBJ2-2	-	ASSLGLAGAIGELF
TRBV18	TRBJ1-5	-	ASSPRSNQPQH
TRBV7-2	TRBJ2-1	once	ASSYKRTYNEQF
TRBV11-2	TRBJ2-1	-	ASSLVGGGNEQF
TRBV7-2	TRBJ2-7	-	ASSLAGLAYEQY
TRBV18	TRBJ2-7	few	ASSPLGGTSDEQY
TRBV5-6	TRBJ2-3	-	ASSAPGRRDTQY
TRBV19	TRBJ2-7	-	ASSQSGRPYEQY
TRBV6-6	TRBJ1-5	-	ASSYDGQGGQPQH
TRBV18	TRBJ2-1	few	ASSQAGGRSSYNEQF
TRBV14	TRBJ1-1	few	ASSRQGEGTEAF
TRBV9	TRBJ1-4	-	ASSPRTSNEKLF
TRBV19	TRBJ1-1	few	ASSRQGTAEAF
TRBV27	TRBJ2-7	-	ASNRELRQKQY
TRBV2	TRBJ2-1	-	ASNGHSQYNEQF
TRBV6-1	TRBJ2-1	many	ASSEDRTSGSSYNEQF
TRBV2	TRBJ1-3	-	ASRANSGNTIY
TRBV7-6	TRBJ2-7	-	ASSLRRGSPSYEQY
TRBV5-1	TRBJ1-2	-	ASSVDAAGYT
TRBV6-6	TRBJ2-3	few	ASSRTGTDTQY
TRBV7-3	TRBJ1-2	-	ASSPTGIYGYT
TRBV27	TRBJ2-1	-	ASSPGLAGGNNEQF
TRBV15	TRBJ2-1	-	ATSREGGLDLNEQF
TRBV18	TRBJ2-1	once	ASSPKGRTRDEQF
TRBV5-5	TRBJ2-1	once	ASSSGTSGRNEQF
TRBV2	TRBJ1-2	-	ASSERGLGGYT
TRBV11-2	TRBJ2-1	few	ASSLNSLNGGSYNEQF
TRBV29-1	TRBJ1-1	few	SGSQGWAMNTEAF
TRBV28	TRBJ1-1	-	ASSLRRGGAEAF
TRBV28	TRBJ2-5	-	ASSSLLRGEGGVPQY
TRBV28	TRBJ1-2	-	ASSFTGLYGYT
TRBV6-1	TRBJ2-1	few	ASSALAGDHNEQF
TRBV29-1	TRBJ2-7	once	SVRQAGEEKEQY
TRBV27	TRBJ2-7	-	ASRRDQRNEQY
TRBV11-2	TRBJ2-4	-	ASSPARELSYGKNIQY